The 17 T cell receptor beta chains in this list originate from one sample, sequenced in a study of T cells in Graves' hyperthyroidism and ophthalmopathy. The source material, RNA transcripts, was used to amplify TCR beta CDR3 regions. HTBI primers were used for first-round RT-PCR of the TCR CDR3. TCRdb analysed the multiplex PCR reads with MiXCR anew, one entry per CDR3 protein. Of hundreds of thousands of distinct CDR3 sequences in the sample, roughly 14% were seen once. The specimen was blood. The receptors here all came from a woman aged 50 to 60 with Graves' ophthalmopathy.

This clonotype was detected many times. The chain links TRBV7-3 to TRBJ2-3; tentatively, D is TRBD2 (5 bases). The CDR3 is 13 residues long. V lost 5 bases and J lost 5, with 11 bases in between. The germline V gene has CDR1 SGHTA and CDR2 FQGTGA. The CDR3 spells CASSPSGVDTQYF. CDR3 in DNA: TGTGCCAGCAGCCCGTCCGGGGTAGATACGCAGTATTTT.

The genes are TRBV10-3 and TRBJ2-1; TRBD2 agrees at 8 bases. J gave up 13 bases and V 2 bases, and 7 bases lay outside the gene matches. Germline lookup yields CDR1 ENHRY and CDR2 SYGVKD. The CDR3 has 13 residues. CDR3: CAISEGTGTSQFF. In DNA form, the CDR3 reads TGTGCCATCAGTGAGGGTACGGGGACTAGTCAGTTCTTC.

This clonotype has ten or more counts. This rearrangement joins TRBV7-3 to TRBJ2-7; D gene unclear. The CDR3 runs 14 residues. Trimming took 2 bases from V and 3 from J, leaving 11 bases between them. Germline V gene data show CDR1 as SGHTA and CDR2 as FQGTGA. CDR3 in DNA: TGTGCCAGCAGCTTAGGTGGCGGATTCTACGAGCAGTACTTC. Protein: CASSLGGGFYEQYF.

This clonotype was detected only a few times. The gene calls are TRBV19 and TRBJ1-1; no reliable D call. Germline values: CDR1 LNHDA, CDR2 SQIVND (reference sequence). The ends were cut back, 5 bases at V and 1 base at J, with 26 bases in the middle. This CDR3 has 19 amino acids. The CDR3 sequence is CASSFVFSGWKNQNTEAFF. The DNA for the CDR3 is TGTGCCAGTAGTTTCGTTTTTTCGGGGTGGAAGAATCAGAACACTGAAGCTTTCTTT.

The chain recombines TRBV18 with TRBJ2-7; 10 bases match TRBD2. Germline trimming cut 3 bases from V and 3 bases from J; bases unmatched to any gene: 8. The CDR3 is 16 residues long. Germline-derived CDR1 and CDR2 are KGHSH and LQKENI. For the CDR3, the DNA is TGTGCCAGCTCACCCTTCGGACTAGCGGAAATCTACGAGCAGTACTTC. It encodes CASSPFGLAEIYEQYF.

This clonotype was counted only a few times. The chain uses TRBV7-2 and TRBJ2-7; a weak D match, TRBD2 (5 bases). The V and J ends lost 5 bases and 4 bases respectively, with 18 bases between them. The CDR3 spans 15 residues. The germline CDR1 and CDR2 sequences are SGHTA and FQGNSA. As DNA, the CDR3 is TGTGCCAGCAGCCGGATGCCCGGGATTCGGTACGAGCAGTACTTC. Amino acid sequence: CASSRMPGIRYEQYF.

This clonotype has ten or more counts. The chain recombines TRBV12-3 or TRBV12-4 with TRBJ2-2; perhaps D is TRBD1 or TRBD2 (5 bases each). Trimming cost V 6 bases and J 2 bases, with 10 bases left between them. The CDR3 length is 14 residues. CDR3 coding DNA: TGTGCCAGCAGCCGGGACGGAAACACCGGGGAGCTGTTTTTT. Its translation: CASSRDGNTGELFF.

Ten or more counts support this clonotype. The chain has TRBV6-1 and TRBJ2-7, with D maybe TRBD2 (5 bases). Germline values: CDR1 MNHNS, CDR2 SASEGT. V dropped 5 bases and J dropped 0 bases, with 11 bases sitting between them. CDR3 length: 14 amino acids. CDR3 protein: CASSSPTNSYEQYF. Written as DNA, the CDR3 is TGTGCCAGCAGTTCGCCGACTAACTCCTACGAGCAGTACTTC.

At least ten counts were recorded for this clonotype. The chain joins TRBV2 to TRBJ1-6, with 9 bases that match TRBD1. The germline gives CDR1 SNHLY, CDR2 FYNNEI. The CDR3 extends over 14 amino acids. The J segment lost 7 bases and the V segment lost 7 bases, leaving 5 bases of the junction unmatched. The CDR3 loop reads CASIEGTGNSPLHF. The CDR3 bases are TGTGCCAGCATCGAAGGGACAGGGAATTCACCCCTCCACTTT.

The chain employs TRBV5-6 and TRBJ2-7; 12 bases map to TRBD2. Germline V gene data show CDR1 as SGHDT and CDR2 as YYEEEE. V dropped 2 bases and J dropped 5; count of bases not matched to a gene: 5. The CDR3 extends over 15 amino acids. The CDR3 protein is CASSFLAGGPNEQYF. The DNA for the CDR3 is TGTGCCAGCAGCTTTCTAGCGGGAGGGCCCAACGAGCAGTACTTC.

This clonotype was observed at least ten times. The gene calls are TRBV7-2 and TRBJ2-2, with D tentatively TRBD1 or TRBD2 (5 bases each). The CDR3 is made up of 12 amino acids. Per germline, CDR1 SGHTA and CDR2 FQGNSA. The germline V and J ends were trimmed by 5 bases and 11 bases, with 12 bases remaining between them. The CDR3 nucleotides are TGTGCCAGCAGCCTAAGGGACCGCGAGCTGTTTTTT. Translation: CASSLRDRELFF.

The chain carries TRBV20-1 and TRBJ2-2; D might be TRBD2 (6 bases). Germline-derived CDR1 and CDR2 are DFQATT and SNEGSKA (reference sequence). The CDR3 is 12 residues long. In DNA form, the CDR3 reads TGCGCCTACGGGAGTTTCACCGGGGAGCTGTTTTTT. Translation gives CAYGSFTGELFF.

This clonotype was seen many times. This rearrangement joins TRBV3-1 to TRBJ2-7; D remains unclear. Trimming removed 5 bases from V and 0 bases from J, with 14 bases in between. The germline V gene encodes CDR1 LGHDT and CDR2 YNNKEL (reference sequence). The CDR3 sequence is 15 residues long. The CDR3 DNA sequence: TGTGCCAGCAGCTCGGACCGGGCCGGCTCCTACGAGCAGTACTTC. Its protein product is CASSSDRAGSYEQYF.

The chain is built from TRBV15 and TRBJ1-1, with D maybe TRBD1 (5 bases). In germline, CDR1 is LNHNV, CDR2 YYDKDF (reference sequence). Trimming pared 1 base from V and 4 bases from J, leaving 10 bases between. The CDR3 is made up of 14 amino acids. For the CDR3, the DNA is TGTGCCACCAGCAGAGGGGGGGGGGTCACTGAAGCTTTCTTT. It specifies CATSRGGGVTEAFF.

Ten or more counts support this clonotype. The V call is TRBV5-1, the J call TRBJ2-7; D gene ambiguous. The CDR3 is 16 residues long. CDR1 is SGHRS, CDR2 YFSETQ, per germline. Trimming removed 0 bases from V and 2 bases from J, with 15 bases in between. The CDR3 loop reads CASSLGSSDPTYEQYF. CDR3 in DNA: TGCGCCAGCAGCTTGGGGTCCAGTGACCCAACCTACGAGCAGTACTTC.

The table lists this clonotype with many counts. The genes are TRBV20-1 and TRBJ2-7; 9 bases map to TRBD2. This CDR3 spans 15 amino acids. The germline CDR1 and CDR2 sequences are DFQATT and SNEGSKA (reference sequence). The junction had 14 bases not matched to a gene; V was cut back by 6 bases and J by 5 bases. The CDR3 region is CSAPGVASGINEQYF. The DNA of the CDR3 is TGCAGTGCCCCGGGTGTCGCTAGCGGGATCAACGAGCAGTACTTC.

This clonotype has ten or more counts. The rearrangement uses TRBV20-1 and TRBJ2-7, with D tentatively TRBD2 (6 bases). This CDR3 region has 13 residues. V shed 6 bases and J shed 3 bases, with 15 bases lying between them. Germline CDR1 is DFQATT and CDR2 is SNEGSKA (reference sequence). Written as DNA, the CDR3 is TGCAGTGCCTTAGAGGGGACTGACTACGAGCAGTACTTC. This gives the protein CSALEGTDYEQYF.